One sample yielded the 24 T cell receptor beta chains listed below, sequenced in a study of early stage breast cancer tumors. The repertoire was sequenced with immunoSEQ multiplex PCR; TCRdb's copy has only in-frame clones and lacks some. The sample contains about 72,000 clones, approximately 79% of which appear only once. Specimen: blood. These receptors were taken from a person in their sixties with breast cancer.

This clone was seen just once. V usage is TRBV11-2 and J usage is TRBJ1-1; maybe TRBD1 (5 bases). Looked up from germline, CDR1 is SGHAT and CDR2 is FQNNGV. The length of the CDR3 is 12 residues. Trimming pared 4 bases from V and 9 bases from J, leaving 12 bases between. The CDR3 region is CASSSGGVQAFF. In DNA form, the CDR3 reads TGTGCCAGCAGCTCGGGGGGGGTGCAAGCTTTCTTT.

This clone was found a few times. The V gene is TRBV30, the J gene TRBJ1-2; TRBD1 matches at 9 bases. The CDR3 has 15 residues. Germline loops: CDR1 GTSNPN, CDR2 SVGIG (reference sequence). Losses at the gene ends were 5 bases for V and 4 bases for J; bases not matched to a gene: 11. The CDR3 spells CAWYRDRAEVYGYTF. The DNA of the CDR3 is TGTGCCTGGTACCGGGACAGGGCCGAGGTCTATGGCTACACCTTC. Full variable domain (rest looked up from reference TRBV30 and TRBJ1-2): SQTIHQWPATLVQPVGSPLSLECTVEGTSNPNLYWYRQAAGRGLQLLFYSVGIGQISSEVPQNLSASRPQDRQFILSSKKLLLSDSGFYLCAWYRDRAEVYGYTFGSGTRLTVV.

The chain recombines TRBV28 with TRBJ1-4; D gene ambiguous. The germline V gene has CDR1 MDHEN and CDR2 SYDVKM. V shed 3 bases and J shed 2 bases, with 7 bases lying between them. The CDR3 spans 14 residues. CDR3 residues: CASSLGFTNEKLFF. The DNA for the CDR3 is TGTGCCAGCAGTTTGGGGTTCACTAATGAAAAACTGTTTTTT.

This sequence joins TRBV5-4 and TRBJ2-1; D gene unclear. Trimming removed 6 bases from V and 7 bases from J, with 17 bases in between. CDR1 SGHNT and CDR2 YYREEE come from the germline V gene (reference sequence). This CDR3 region has 14 residues. CDR3 protein: CASTRNSLQNEQFF. The CDR3 nucleotides are TGTGCCAGCACCCGTAATTCCTTACAAAATGAGCAGTTCTTC.

V usage is TRBV6-6 and J usage is TRBJ1-6; D not certain. In germline, CDR1 is MNHNY, CDR2 SVGAGI (reference sequence). CDR3 length: 14 amino acids. V lost 6 bases, J lost 7 bases, and 13 bases lay in between. CDR3 protein: CASSHMAKNSPLHF. CDR3 bases: TGTGCCAGCAGCCACATGGCGAAAAATTCACCCCTCCACTTT.

This chain joins TRBV11-3 and TRBJ2-2; D is undetermined. The V end was cut by 2 bases, the J end by 6 bases, with 13 bases between. In germline, CDR1 is SGHNT, CDR2 YENEEA. The CDR3 consists of 15 residues. As DNA, the CDR3 is TGTGCCAGCAGCTTATCTCGTCAGTTGTCCGGGGAGCTGTTTTTT. This gives the protein CASSLSRQLSGELFF.

The chain uses TRBV6-1 and TRBJ1-1, with D maybe TRBD1 (5 bases). The germline V gene encodes CDR1 MNHNS and CDR2 SASEGT. The CDR3 has 14 amino acids. With 3 bases removed from V and 4 bases from J, the gap between germline ends came to 12 bases. Written as DNA, the CDR3 is TGTGCCAGCAGTGAGGACACTCGGGGCACTGAAGCTTTCTTT. It specifies CASSEDTRGTEAFF.

This clone has just one count. The V call is TRBV21-1, the J call TRBJ2-6. TRBV21-1 is noted as a pseudogene. The CDR3 is 20 residues long. This CDR3 reads CASSKADPGPLLTGANVLTF. In nucleotides, the CDR3 is TGTGCCAGCAGCAAAGCTGACCCGGGACCGTTGCTTACTGGGGCCAACGTCCTGACTTTC.

In its sample, this clone was seen once. V is TRBV29-1 and J is TRBJ1-6, with 10 bases matching TRBD1. V lost 5 bases to trimming and J lost 9 bases; unmatched junction nucleotides: 4. The CDR3 loop spans 13 amino acids. Germline CDR1 is SQVTM and CDR2 is ANQGSEA. DNA of the CDR3: TGCAGCGTTCAGACAGGGGGCGGTTCACCCCTCCACTTT. Its translation: CSVQTGGGSPLHF.

The count of this clone is one. The V gene is TRBV30, the J gene TRBJ1-6; tentative D call: TRBD1 (6 bases). The CDR3 is 17 amino acids. CDR1 GTSNPN and CDR2 SVGIG come from the germline V gene (reference sequence). Trimming removed 0 bases from V and 0 bases from J, with 12 bases in between. CDR3 nucleotides: TGTGCCTGGAGTGTACAGCAGGGGCCCTCCTATAATTCACCCCTCCACTTT. It yields the protein CAWSVQQGPSYNSPLHF.

This clone was seen a handful of times. Here the CDR3 reads CASRRVGGYTF. The CDR3 nucleotides are TGTGCCAGCAGGCGGGTAGGCGGCTACACCTTC. V is TRBV28 and J is TRBJ1-2; D not certain. Between the trimmed V and J ends, which lost 6 bases and 8 bases, there was a span of 10 bases. The V gene's germline CDR1 is MDHEN and CDR2 SYDVKM. This CDR3 comprises 11 residues.

The V and J genes are TRBV28 and TRBJ1-5; no definite D call. V shed 3 bases and J shed 4 bases, with 10 bases lying between them. The CDR3 has 14 amino acids. Per germline, CDR1 MDHEN and CDR2 SYDVKM. The CDR3 bases are TGTGCCAGCAGTTTCTGGGTCGGAAATCAGCCCCAGCATTTT. Its translation: CASSFWVGNQPQHF.

The sample holds a few counts of this clone. J is TRBJ1-2 and V is TRBV7-9, with a possible D match to TRBD1 (5 bases). The CDR3 has 14 residues. The germline V gene encodes CDR1 SEHNR and CDR2 FQNEAQ (reference sequence). Trimming took 2 bases from V and 4 from J, leaving 11 bases between them. The CDR3 sequence: CASSLQGGTYGYTF. As DNA, the CDR3 is TGTGCCAGCAGCTTACAAGGAGGGACCTATGGCTACACCTTC.

This clone has a handful of counts. V is TRBV23-1 and J is TRBJ1-5; D remains ambiguous. TRBV23-1 is recorded as an ORF, its role being uncertain. V lost 4 bases and J lost 0, with 19 bases in between. This CDR3 is 18 amino acids long. The CDR3 here is CASSRLGSRAYSNQPQHF. CDR3 coding DNA: TGCGCCAGCAGTCGGTTGGGCAGCCGAGCCTATAGCAATCAGCCCCAGCATTTT.

The rearrangement uses TRBV30 and TRBJ2-6; D ambiguous. Germline CDR1 reads GTSNPN; CDR2 reads SVGIG (reference sequence). This CDR3 region has 16 residues. Trimming pared 1 base from V and 2 bases from J, leaving 12 bases between. CDR3 region: CAWSALSTAGANVLTF. CDR3 nucleotides: TGTGCCTGGAGTGCCCTCTCTACGGCTGGGGCCAACGTCCTGACTTTC.

The chain joins TRBV5-7 to TRBJ2-7; D is unresolved. TRBV5-7 is an ORF, with its function uncertain. Trimming took off 4 bases at V and 3 bases at J, with 8 bases between the two ends. The CDR3 totals 12 residues. The chain's CDR3 is CASSTQYYEQYF. CDR3 nucleotides: TGTGCCAGCAGCACACAATACTACGAGCAGTACTTC.

The chain joins TRBV18 to TRBJ2-3; 13 bases line up with TRBD2. Per the germline V gene, CDR1 is KGHSH and CDR2 is LQKENI. The CDR3 sequence is 17 residues long. J was trimmed by 5 bases and V by 3 bases; bases with no gene match: 8. The CDR3 DNA sequence: TGTGCCAGCTCACCGGGAGGGACTAGCGGGACCGAAGATACGCAGTATTTT. Translation: CASSPGGTSGTEDTQYF.

The rearrangement links TRBV7-9 to TRBJ2-1; D is undetermined. Germline CDR1 is SEHNR and CDR2 is FQNEAQ (reference sequence). This CDR3 spans 12 amino acids. V was shortened by 1 base and J by 6 bases, with 4 bases between the two germline ends. The CDR3 sequence: CASSLDVNEQFF. In nucleotides, the CDR3 is TGTGCCAGCAGCTTAGATGTCAATGAGCAGTTCTTC.

As to this clone: The sample carries other DNA sequences with the same CDR3. This chain joins TRBV7-3 and TRBJ2-3, with a possible D match to TRBD1 (5 bases). V shed 0 bases and J shed 4 bases, with 8 bases lying between them. In germline, CDR1 is SGHTA, CDR2 FQGTGA. This CDR3 contains 14 residues. The CDR3 is CASSLTGAPDTQYF. The CDR3 coding sequence is TGTGCCAGCAGCTTAACTGGGGCTCCAGATACGCAGTATTTT.

The genes are TRBV19 and TRBJ2-1, with 9 bases lining up with TRBD2. CDR3 size: 15 residues. V shed 4 bases and J 9 bases; nucleotides not matched to a gene: 10. Germline loops: CDR1 LNHDA, CDR2 SQIVND (reference sequence). The CDR3 DNA is TGTGCCAGTAGTACAACTCGACTAGCGGTTAGTGAGCAGTTCTTC. Amino acid sequence: CASSTTRLAVSEQFF.

The chain employs TRBV20-1 and TRBJ2-1; no clear D. V lost 8 bases to trimming and J lost 9 bases, with 14 bases between them. CDR3 length: 11 amino acids. The V gene's germline CDR1 is DFQATT and CDR2 SNEGSKA (reference sequence). This CDR3 is CSCLPEVEQFF. As DNA, the CDR3 is TGCAGTTGCCTCCCCGAAGTTGAGCAGTTCTTC.

The chain couples TRBV18 to TRBJ1-4; 7 nucleotides line up with TRBD1. This CDR3 comprises 13 residues. V shed 4 bases, J shed 5 bases, and the junction held 1 base outside the gene matches. CDR1 and CDR2 from the germline V gene are KGHSH and LQKENI. CDR3 amino acids: CASSRGQNEKLFF. The CDR3 DNA reads TGTGCCAGCTCACGGGGACAGAATGAAAAACTGTTTTTT.

This chain joins TRBV2 and TRBJ1-3; maybe TRBD1 (5 bases). This CDR3 region has 16 residues. The V gene's germline CDR1 is SNHLY and CDR2 FYNNEI. The V end was cut by 4 bases, the J end by 0 bases, with 13 bases between. CDR3 DNA sequence: TGTGCCAGCAGTGTTAAGGGGCCGAGCTCTGGAAACACCATATATTTT. Its translation: CASSVKGPSSGNTIYF.

This chain joins TRBV15 and TRBJ2-7; D may be TRBD1 (6 bases). This CDR3 has 14 residues. CDR1 is LNHNV and CDR2 is YYDKDF in the germline V gene (reference sequence). V dropped 5 bases and J dropped 3 bases, with 14 bases sitting between them. CDR3 residues: CATSPRDTGYEQYF. The CDR3 region has the DNA TGTGCCACCAGCCCCCGGGACACAGGCTACGAGCAGTACTTC.